The clone carrying this T cell receptor (beta chain) has just a few counts. Its antigen is as yet unknown. Germline CDR1 is LGHNA and CDR2 is YSLEER. V was trimmed by 1 base and J by 2 bases, leaving 8 bases between them. The CDR3 is 14 residues long. This sample was taken from a study of T-cell memory formation after mild COVID-19. Study in general: Clustering of TCRs was largely donor specific.

General study results and limits: Some clones that responded were present in memory (sampled pre-infection), which suggests cross-reactive memory joined.

Amplification by 5'RACE using constant-segment primers produced TCR alpha and TCR beta cDNA libraries that carried sample barcodes and UMIs. TCRdb itself ran the 5' RACE reads through MiXCR, one entry per CDR3 protein. The data contain fewer than 250,000 distinct CDR3 sequences, around 25% of them singletons. The clonotype comes from an adult woman who had mild COVID-19 (a few samples of this study predate the infection). Cell type and time point are not known. V is TRBV4-3 and J is TRBJ1-1; perhaps TRBD1 as D (5 bases). Sequenced input: PBMCs or a T cell subset sorted from them (not recorded which). CDR3 nucleotides: TGCGCCAGCAGCCAAGGGGGACCTAACACTGAAGCTTTCTTT. As protein: CASSQGGPNTEAFF.